The rows below give T cell receptor beta chains drawn from one sample of a study of a mutant IDH1 vaccine in newly diagnosed glioma. TCRdb keeps only in-frame clones here, not all; method: immunoSEQ multiplex PCR. The sample shows about 100,000 clones, 80% of them seen only once. The sequencing here drew on PBMCs, taken from a glioma patient treated with radiotherapy, temozolomide or both. These receptors all come from a man in his forties with glioma. The CDR3 runs from the conserved cysteine through the conserved F or W. Fields, in order: V gene, clone size, J gene, D gene, CDR3 DNA, CDR3 protein. The D gene is left open where the match is weak. Clone size, where shown, is once, few, many, or a class for clones that have expanded.

v_call: TRBV7-2; clone_size: NA; j_call: TRBJ2-3; d_call: TRBD2; cdr3_nt: TGTGCCAGCAGCCGCCAGCGGGGTGGTTCCCGCACAGATACGCAGTATTTT; cdr3_aa: CASSRQRGGSRTDTQYF
v_call: TRBV27; clone_size: once; j_call: TRBJ2-7; d_call: TRBD1; cdr3_nt: TGTGCCAGCAGTTTCCTGGACAGGAGCTACGAGCAGTACTTC; cdr3_aa: CASSFLDRSYEQYF
v_call: TRBV4-3; clone_size: NA; j_call: TRBJ2-5; d_call: NA; cdr3_nt: TGCGCCAGCAGCCAAGACCGGGGCAAGGGAGAGACCCAGTACTTC; cdr3_aa: CASSQDRGKGETQYF
v_call: TRBV7-3; clone_size: NA; j_call: TRBJ1-2; d_call: NA; cdr3_nt: TGTGCCAGCAGCCAAAGGCACGAGAACTCTGGAGGCTACACCTTC; cdr3_aa: CASSQRHENSGGYTF
v_call: TRBV19; clone_size: NA; j_call: TRBJ2-1; d_call: TRBD2; cdr3_nt: TGTGCCAGTAGGCCTAGCGGGGACTACAATGAGCAGTTCTTC; cdr3_aa: CASRPSGDYNEQFF
v_call: TRBV7-9; clone_size: NA; j_call: TRBJ2-2; d_call: NA; cdr3_nt: TGTGCCAGCAGCCTTAGCGGAGCGAACACCGGGGAGCTGTTTTTT; cdr3_aa: CASSLSGANTGELFF
v_call: TRBV5-6; clone_size: NA; j_call: TRBJ2-7; d_call: NA; cdr3_nt: TGTGCCAGCAGCTTGGTTGGGCGAGACTACGAGCAGTACTTC; cdr3_aa: CASSLVGRDYEQYF
v_call: TRBV18; clone_size: NA; j_call: TRBJ2-7; d_call: NA; cdr3_nt: TGTGCCAGCTCACCGGTCTTCGGGCAAAGTAGCTACGAGCAGTACTTC; cdr3_aa: CASSPVFGQSSYEQYF
v_call: TRBV6-5; clone_size: NA; j_call: TRBJ2-7; d_call: NA; cdr3_nt: TGTGCCAGCAGTTACTCTGAGGGGCGTCCCTACGAGCAGTACTTC; cdr3_aa: CASSYSEGRPYEQYF
v_call: TRBV7-9; clone_size: NA; j_call: TRBJ1-2; d_call: TRBD1; cdr3_nt: TGTGCCAGCACCGACAGACAGGGGACGGGTGGCTACACCTTC; cdr3_aa: CASTDRQGTGGYTF
v_call: TRBV4-1; clone_size: NA; j_call: TRBJ2-3; d_call: TRBD1; cdr3_nt: TGCGCCAGCAGCCAAACTGGGACAGGGGATTCCACAGATACGCAGTATTTT; cdr3_aa: CASSQTGTGDSTDTQYF
v_call: TRBV6-6; clone_size: NA; j_call: TRBJ2-5; d_call: NA; cdr3_nt: TGTGCCAGCAGTTACGGGGGGCCGAACCAAGAGACCCAGTACTTC; cdr3_aa: CASSYGGPNQETQYF
v_call: TRBV30; clone_size: NA; j_call: TRBJ2-2; d_call: NA; cdr3_nt: TGTGCTGGCCCTGGGAGAGGGGTGGTCACCGGGGAGCTGTTTTTT; cdr3_aa: CAGPGRGVVTGELFF
v_call: TRBV5-4; clone_size: NA; j_call: TRBJ1-4; d_call: NA; cdr3_nt: TGTGCCAGCAGCTTTCGGGGGGCAGATGAAAAACTGTTTTTT; cdr3_aa: CASSFRGADEKLFF
v_call: TRBV9; clone_size: NA; j_call: TRBJ2-6; d_call: NA; cdr3_nt: TGTGCCAGCAGCGTAGGATGGTCTGGGGCCAACGTCCTGACTTTC; cdr3_aa: CASSVGWSGANVLTF
v_call: TRBV21-1; clone_size: NA; j_call: TRBJ1-2; d_call: NA; cdr3_nt: TGTGCCATCCAGCCCGGGACAGCCATCTATGGCTACACCTTC; cdr3_aa: CAIQPGTAIYGYTF
v_call: TRBV5-6; clone_size: NA; j_call: TRBJ1-2; d_call: NA; cdr3_nt: TGTGCCAGCAGCCCCCCGGGGAGTCCCGGGCGTGACTACACCTTC; cdr3_aa: CASSPPGSPGRDYTF
v_call: TRBV19; clone_size: once; j_call: TRBJ2-7; d_call: TRBD2; cdr3_nt: TGTGCCAGTAGATTAGCGGGAGGACCCTACGAGCAGTACTTC; cdr3_aa: CASRLAGGPYEQYF
v_call: TRBV4-3; clone_size: NA; j_call: TRBJ2-3; d_call: TRBD2; cdr3_nt: TGCGCCAGCAGCCAAGCCGCGACTAGCGGGGGAAAAGATACGCAGTATTTT; cdr3_aa: CASSQAATSGGKDTQYF